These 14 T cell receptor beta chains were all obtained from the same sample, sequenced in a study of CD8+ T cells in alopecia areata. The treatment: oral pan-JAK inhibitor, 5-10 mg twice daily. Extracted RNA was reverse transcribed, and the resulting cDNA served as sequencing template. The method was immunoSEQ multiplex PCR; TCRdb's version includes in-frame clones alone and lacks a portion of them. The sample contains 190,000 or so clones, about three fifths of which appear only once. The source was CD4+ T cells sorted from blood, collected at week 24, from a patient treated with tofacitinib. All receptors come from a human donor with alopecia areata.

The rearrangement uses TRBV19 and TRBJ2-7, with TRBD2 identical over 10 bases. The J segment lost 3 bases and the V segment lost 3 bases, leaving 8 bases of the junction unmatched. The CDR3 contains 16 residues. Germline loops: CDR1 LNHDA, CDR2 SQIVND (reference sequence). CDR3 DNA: TGTGCCAGTAGTATCGTCAGCGGGGGGGTAGACTACGAGCAGTACTTC. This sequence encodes CASSIVSGGVDYEQYF.

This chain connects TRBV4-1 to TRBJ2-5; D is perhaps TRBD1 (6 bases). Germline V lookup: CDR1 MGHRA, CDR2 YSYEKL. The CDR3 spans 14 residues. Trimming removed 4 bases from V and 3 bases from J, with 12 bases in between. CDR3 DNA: TGCGCCAGCAGCCGCACCACAGGGAAAGAGACCCAGTACTTC. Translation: CASSRTTGKETQYF.

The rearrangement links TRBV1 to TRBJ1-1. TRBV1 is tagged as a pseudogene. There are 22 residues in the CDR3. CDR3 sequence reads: CTSSQDKGCLVGGSRGNTEAFF. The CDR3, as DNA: TGCACCAGCAGCCAAGATAAGGGCTGCCTGGTGGGGGGAAGTCGGGGGAACACTGAAGCTTTCTTT.

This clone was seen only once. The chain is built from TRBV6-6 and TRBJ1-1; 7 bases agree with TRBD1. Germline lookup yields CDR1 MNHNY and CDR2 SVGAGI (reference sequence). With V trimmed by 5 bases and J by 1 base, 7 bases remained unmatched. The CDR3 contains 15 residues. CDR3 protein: CASSDPTGRNTEAFF. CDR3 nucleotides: TGTGCCAGCAGTGACCCGACAGGGAGGAACACTGAAGCTTTCTTT.

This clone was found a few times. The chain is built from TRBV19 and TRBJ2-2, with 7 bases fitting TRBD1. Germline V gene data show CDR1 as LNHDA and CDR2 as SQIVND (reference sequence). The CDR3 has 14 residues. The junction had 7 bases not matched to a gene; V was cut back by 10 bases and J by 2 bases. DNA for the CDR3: TGTGCCACCCTGACAGGGATCAACACCGGGGAGCTGTTTTTT. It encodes CATLTGINTGELFF.

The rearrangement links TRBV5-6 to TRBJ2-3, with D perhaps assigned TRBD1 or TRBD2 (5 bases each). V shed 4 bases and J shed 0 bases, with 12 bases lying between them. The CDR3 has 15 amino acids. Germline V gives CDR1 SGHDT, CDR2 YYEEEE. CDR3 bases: TGTGCCAGCAGCCGTGGGGGACCAAGCACAGATACGCAGTATTTT. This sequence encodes CASSRGGPSTDTQYF. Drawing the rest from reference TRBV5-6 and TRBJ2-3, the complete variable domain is DAGVTQSPTHLIKTRGQQVTLRCSPKSGHDTVSWYQQALGQGPQFIFQYYEEEERQRGNFPDRFSGHQFPNYSSELNVNALLLGDSALYLCASSRGGPSTDTQYFGPGTRLTVL.

The chain's CDR3 is CASGPGLGVGTEAFF. The CDR3 coding sequence is TGTGCTAGTGGTCCCGGTCTGGGGGTCGGCACTGAAGCTTTCTTT. The chain couples TRBV12-5 to TRBJ1-1; weak D call: TRBD1 (5 bases). The CDR3 is 15 residues long. V was trimmed by 5 bases and J by 4 bases, leaving 17 bases between them. Germline-derived CDR1 and CDR2 are LGHNT and FRNRAP.

The DNA for the CDR3 is TGTGCCAGCAGCCCAGGACTGTTCCAAGAGACCCAGTACTTC. Its translation is CASSPGLFQETQYF. V and J are TRBV5-6 and TRBJ2-5; D possibly corresponds to TRBD2 (5 bases). Trimming removed 4 bases at V and 1 base at J, with 11 bases between. CDR1 SGHDT and CDR2 YYEEEE come from the germline V gene. The CDR3 totals 14 residues.

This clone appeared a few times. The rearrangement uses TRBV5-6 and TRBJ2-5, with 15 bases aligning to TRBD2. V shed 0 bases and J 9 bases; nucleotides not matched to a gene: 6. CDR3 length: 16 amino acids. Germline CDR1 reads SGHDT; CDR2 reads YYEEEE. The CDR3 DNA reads TGTGCCAGCAGCTTGGCCCCGCGGACTAGCGGGGGGGCCCAGTACTTC. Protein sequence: CASSLAPRTSGGAQYF.

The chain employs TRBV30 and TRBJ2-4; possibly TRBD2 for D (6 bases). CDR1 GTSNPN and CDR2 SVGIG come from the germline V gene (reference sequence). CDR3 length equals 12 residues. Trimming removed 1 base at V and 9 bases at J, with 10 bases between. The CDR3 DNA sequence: TGTGCCTGGAGTGGGGGCGGGGTCATTCAGTACTTC. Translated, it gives CAWSGGGVIQYF. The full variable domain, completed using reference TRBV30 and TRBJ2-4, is SQTIHQWPATLVQPVGSPLSLECTVEGTSNPNLYWYRQAAGRGLQLLFYSVGIGQISSEVPQNLSASRPQDRQFILSSKKLLLSDSGFYLCAWSGGGVIQYFGAGTRLSVL.

The CDR3 loop reads CAWSETGGQPQHF. The CDR3 DNA follows: TGTGCCTGGAGTGAAACAGGGGGTCAGCCCCAGCATTTT. The chain couples TRBV30 to TRBJ1-5; 8 bases agree with TRBD1. The CDR3 has 13 residues. The V and J ends lost 1 base and 6 bases, in that order; junction bases with no gene match: 2. Germline V gene data show CDR1 as GTSNPN and CDR2 as SVGIG (reference sequence).

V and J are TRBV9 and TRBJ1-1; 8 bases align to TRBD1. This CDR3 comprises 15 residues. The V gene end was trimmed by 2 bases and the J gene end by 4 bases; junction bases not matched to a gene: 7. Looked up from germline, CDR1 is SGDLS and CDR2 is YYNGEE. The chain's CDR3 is CASSVIGQGSTEAFF. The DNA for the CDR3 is TGTGCCAGCAGCGTGATTGGACAGGGTAGCACTGAAGCTTTCTTT.

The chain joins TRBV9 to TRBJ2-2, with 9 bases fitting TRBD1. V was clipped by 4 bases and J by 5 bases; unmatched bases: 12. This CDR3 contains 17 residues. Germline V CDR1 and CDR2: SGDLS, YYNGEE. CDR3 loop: CASSPRGDRVGTGELFF. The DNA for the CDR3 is TGTGCCAGCAGCCCACGAGGGGACAGGGTAGGAACCGGGGAGCTGTTTTTT.

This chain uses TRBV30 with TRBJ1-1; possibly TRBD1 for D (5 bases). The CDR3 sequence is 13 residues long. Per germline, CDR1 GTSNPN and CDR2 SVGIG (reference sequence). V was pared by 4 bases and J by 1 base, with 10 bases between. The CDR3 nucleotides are TGTGCCTGGATGAGGCAGGGGAACACTGAAGCTTTCTTT. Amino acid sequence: CAWMRQGNTEAFF.